Each of the 17 T cell receptor beta chains below was sequenced from the same sample in a study of kidney transplant recipient with SARS-CoV-2 infection. TCRdb re-called the reads through MiXCR, storing one row per CDR3 protein. This table holds roughly 250,000 distinct CDR3 sequences, under 35% found once. This specimen consisted of a blood sample, obtained at baseline and on roughly day 110 from a kidney transplant recipient. The receptor source for this set is a young adult male patient who had COVID-19 and was a kidney transplant recipient. Some T cells may trace back to the graft donor.

The sample holds many counts of this clonotype. The chain uses TRBV7-9 and TRBJ2-7, with unresolved D. Germline loops: CDR1 SEHNR, CDR2 FQNEAQ (reference sequence). V lost 10 bases and J 6 bases, leaving 13 bases between the germline ends. This CDR3 spans 11 amino acids. DNA for the CDR3: TGTGCCACCTCCCCCGGGCTCGAGCAGTACTTC. Protein sequence: CATSPGLEQYF.

Details on this clonotype: Being one base from a much bigger clone, this may be a read error. The rearrangement links TRBV5-1 to TRBJ1-4, with TRBD1 matching 7 bases. CDR3 length equals 14 residues. Germline-derived CDR1 and CDR2 are SGHRS and YFSETQ. The chain's CDR3 is CANSFGTANEKLFF. For the CDR3, the DNA is TGCGCCAACAGCTTCGGGACAGCTAATGAAAAACTGTTTTTT.

On this clonotype: A much more abundant neighbour one base away suggests this may be a read error. The chain joins TRBV9 to TRBJ2-7; D is ambiguous. In germline, CDR1 is SGDLS, CDR2 YYNGEE. CDR3 length: 14 residues. V lost 4 bases to trimming and J lost 6 bases, with 17 bases between them. The CDR3 bases are TGTGCCAGCAGCCTAGAGAACCGGTTGAGCGAGCAGTACTTC. Its protein is CASSLENRLSEQYF.

This clonotype was observed at least ten times. V gene TRBV11-2 combines with J gene TRBJ2-7; 9 bases map to TRBD2. After removal of 6 bases from V and 3 bases from J, the junction contained 6 bases not matched to a gene. Germline V gene sequence: CDR1 SGHAT, CDR2 FQNNGV. The CDR3 loop spans 14 amino acids. The CDR3 DNA follows: TGTGCCAGCAGACATAGCGGGAGCATCTACGAGCAGTACTTC. Its protein product is CASRHSGSIYEQYF.

This clonotype was seen many times. V usage is TRBV20-1 and J usage is TRBJ2-7; 8 bases line up with TRBD2. The CDR3 spans 13 residues. Germline V gene lookup returns CDR1 DFQATT and CDR2 SNEGSKA (reference sequence). With 6 bases clipped from V and 3 bases from J, the junction kept 7 bases outside the gene matches. The CDR3 spells CSADIAGHYEQYF. The CDR3 DNA reads as TGCAGTGCCGACATAGCGGGGCACTACGAGCAGTACTTC.

Of note for this clonotype: This may stem from a read error, because a much larger clone lies one nucleotide away. The chain recombines TRBV6-5 with TRBJ2-7; 9 positions match TRBD1. Germline-derived CDR1 and CDR2 are MNHEY and SVGAGI. This CDR3 spans 15 amino acids. V shed 7 bases and J 2 bases; nucleotides not matched to a gene: 9. CDR3 in amino acids: CASNHRDRDPYEQYF. CDR3 coding DNA: TGTGCCAGCAATCACCGGGACAGGGACCCCTACGAGCAGTACTTC.

Points on this clonotype: This may be a read error: a much more frequent sequence differs by one nucleotide. This likely comes from a read error, as the CDR3 has no conserved phenylalanine or tryptophan at its end. V usage is TRBV5-6 and J usage is TRBJ1-1; 8 nucleotides agree with TRBD1. This CDR3 has 14 residues. Germline values: CDR1 SGHDT, CDR2 YYEEEE. With 4 bases clipped from V and 1 base from J, the junction kept 3 bases outside the gene matches. This CDR3 is CASSRGTGNTEAFL. The CDR3 DNA reads TGTGCCAGCAGCCGTGGGACAGGGAACACTGAAGCTTTCCTT.

To note about this clonotype: This may arise from a read error, as a much more abundant clone is one base away. CDR3 sequence: CASRVRIATVMRDTQYF. The CDR3 DNA is TGTGCCAGCAGGGTACGAATAGCTACAGTCATGCGAGATACGCAGTATTTT. The J gene is TRBJ2-3, the V gene TRBV21-1. TRBV21-1 is a documented pseudogene. The CDR3 runs to 17 residues.

This clonotype has only one observation. The chain employs TRBV5-6 and TRBJ2-3, with D tentatively TRBD2 (6 bases). The germline V gene has CDR1 SGHDT and CDR2 YYEEEE. V was clipped by 3 bases and J by 7 bases, with 12 bases between them. The CDR3 loop spans 13 amino acids. CDR3 region: CASSSWTIYTQYF. CDR3 in DNA: TGTGCCAGCAGCTCCTGGACTATCTATACGCAGTATTTT.

This clonotype was observed a few times. V and J are TRBV8-2 and TRBJ1-2. TRBV8-2 is described as a pseudogene. CDR3 length: 16 residues. CDR3 nucleotide sequence: TGTGGCAGTATACGACTTGATAGCCGAAAGACCTATGGCTACACCTTC. Amino acids: CGSIRLDSRKTYGYTF.

The chain recombines TRBV6-2 or TRBV6-3 with TRBJ2-7, with a tentative D call TRBD2 (6 bases). The CDR3 loop spans 13 amino acids. CDR1 is MNHEY, CDR2 SVGEGT, per germline. The CDR3 bases are TGTGCCGGCAGCCGACTAGAAACTCACGAGCAGTACGTC. Encoded protein: CAGSRLETHEQYV.

This clonotype was seen repeatedly, ten times or more. V gene TRBV10-2 combines with J gene TRBJ2-3; D gene uncertain. Germline V gene lookup returns CDR1 WSHSY and CDR2 SAAADI. The CDR3 is 11 residues long. Trimming cost V 6 bases and J 4 bases, with 5 bases left between them. The DNA for the CDR3 is TGCGCCAGCAGGACTCCAGATACGCAGTATTTT. Its protein is CASRTPDTQYF.

The table lists this clonotype with a count of one. Mismatch with germline at one junction end may stem from a read error. The chain has TRBV9 and TRBJ2-1; D is uncertain. The CDR3 length is 13 residues. Germline V gene lookup returns CDR1 SGDLS and CDR2 YYNGEE. CDR3 DNA: TGTGCCAGCAGCGTAGAGGTGTTCAATGAGCAGCTCTTC. Translating it yields CASSVEVFNEQLF.

This clonotype was recorded many times. For the CDR3, the DNA is TGCGCCAGCAGCACCGGCGGGGCGAACACCGGGGAGCTGTTTTTT. Amino acid sequence: CASSTGGANTGELFF. The V gene is TRBV5-1, the J gene TRBJ2-2, with D possibly matching TRBD2 (6 bases). The CDR3 loop spans 15 amino acids. The V end was cut by 4 bases, the J end by 0 bases, with 10 bases between. In germline, CDR1 is SGHRS, CDR2 YFSETQ. The full variable domain, with the rest looked up from reference TRBV5-1 and TRBJ2-2, is KAGVTQTPRYLIKTRGQQVTLSCSPISGHRSVSWYQQTPGQGLQFLFEYFSETQRNKGNFPGRFSGRQFSNSRSEMNVSTLELGDSALYLCASSTGGANTGELFFGEGSRLTVL.

This clonotype showed up many times. The chain's CDR3 is CAILDTSGTEAFF. The CDR3 DNA reads as TGTGCCATTTTGGACACTTCGGGCACTGAAGCTTTCTTT. The chain combines TRBV6-5 with TRBJ1-1, with a tentative D call TRBD1 (5 bases). Trimming removed 10 bases at V and 4 bases at J, with 16 bases between. The V gene's germline CDR1 is MNHEY and CDR2 SVGAGI. The CDR3 loop spans 13 amino acids.

This clonotype came up many times. The genes are TRBV2 and TRBJ1-5; no definite D call. Germline CDR1 is SNHLY and CDR2 is FYNNEI. This CDR3 contains 15 residues. V dropped 6 bases and J dropped 7 bases, with 19 bases sitting between them. For the CDR3, the DNA is TGTGCCAGCAGGCCGGTCAGCCTAGATGGACAGCCCCAGCATTTT. Translation: CASRPVSLDGQPQHF. The full variable domain, in which reference TRBV2 and TRBJ1-5 provide the parts outside the CDR3, is EPEVTQTPSHQVTQMGQEVILRCVPISNHLYFYWYRQILGQKVEFLVSFYNNEISEKSEIFDDQFSVERPDGSNFTLKIRSTKLEDSAMYFCASRPVSLDGQPQHFGDGTRLSIL.

The chain recombines TRBV7-8 with TRBJ2-7, with 8 bases aligning to TRBD1. The V gene's germline CDR1 is SGHVS and CDR2 FQNEAQ. The CDR3 covers 11 residues. V trimming: 10 bases; J trimming: 6 bases; junction bases outside the gene matches: 5. Here the CDR3 DNA reads TGTGCCACGACAGGGGACTGCGAGCAGTACTTC. This translates into CATTGDCEQYF.